The present TCR beta chain was sequenced within a study of shared clonotypes between healthy human individuals. Broader study findings: Sampling involved blood alone; tissue repertoires likely differ.

Germline lookup yields CDR1 MGHRA and CDR2 YSYEKL. The CDR3 extends over 13 amino acids. Trimming stripped 6 bases from V and 4 bases from J, with 9 bases between. Concerning this clone: Its specificity is unknown.

Splitting the CD4+ cells yielded a CD45RA+ naive subset and a CD45RA-negative memory subset. Only in-frame clones appear in the TCRdb table, and some are missing; sequencing was by immunoSEQ multiplex PCR. The repertoire holds 1,100,000 or so clones, with more than 75% as singletons. Sequenced: memory CD4+ T cells from PBMCs. Subset reported: CD45RA-negative fraction. This receptor was obtained from a man aged 18 to 35 in good health. Some clones in this sample may be carry-over from other donors' samples. The chain combines TRBV4-1 with TRBJ2-2, with no clear D. Written as DNA, the CDR3 is TGCGCCAGCAGGTCTCAAGTCACCGGGGAGCTGTTTTTT. Its protein is CASRSQVTGELFF.